One sample yielded the 3 T cell receptor beta chains listed below, sequenced in a study of blood T cells in healthy people across ages. Together with a sample-barcoded 5' primer, a J-beta primer mix was included in a second PCR lasting roughly 6 to 12 cycles. TCRdb processed the 5' RACE reads anew with MiXCR; each CDR3 protein has one entry. The profile shows under 1,100,000 distinct CDR3 sequences, about 23% of them singletons. These data are also associated with another study on T cells of mothers and their children.

Sequenced input: blood. The receptors stem from a girl aged 2 to 10 in good health.

Only a few counts were recorded for this clonotype. This rearrangement joins TRBV15 to TRBJ1-1; D remains unclear. CDR3 length: 14 amino acids. The V end was cut by 1 base, the J end by 2 bases, with 8 bases between. Germline values: CDR1 LNHNV, CDR2 YYDKDF (reference sequence). This CDR3 is CATSRGAANTEAFF. The DNA for the CDR3 is TGTGCCACCAGCAGAGGGGCAGCCAACACTGAAGCTTTCTTT.

This clonotype was seen a few times. The rearrangement links TRBV7-9 to TRBJ2-6, with 11 bases fitting TRBD1. Germline lookup yields CDR1 SEHNR and CDR2 FQNEAQ (reference sequence). J lost 1 base, V lost 5 bases, and 10 bases had no gene match. The CDR3 runs to 19 residues. This CDR3 reads CASSVGRDRGVSGANVLTF. CDR3 sequence (DNA): TGTGCCAGCAGCGTCGGAAGGGACAGGGGGGTATCTGGGGCCAACGTCCTGACTTTC.

This clonotype showed up just a few times. The rearrangement links TRBV20-1 to TRBJ2-7, with TRBD2 as a possible D gene (7 bases). Germline CDR1 DFQATT, CDR2 SNEGSKA (reference sequence). The CDR3 has 13 amino acids. V lost 1 base, J lost 7 bases, and 14 bases lay in between. CDR3: CSARGRGGAEQYF. In nucleotides, the CDR3 is TGCAGTGCTAGAGGAAGAGGGGGGGCAGAGCAGTACTTC.